What follows is one TCR beta chain and its context. These data come from a study of blood T cell repertoires in COVID-19. Looking at the study overall: From T cells, B-cell-depleted T cells, or PBMCs came the material, which was cDNA or gDNA.

Libraries were prepared by immunoSEQ multiplex PCR; TCRdb keeps only in-frame clonotypes and omits some of them. The sample records under 200,000 clones, around 75% being singletons. This CDR3 spans 13 amino acids. Germline CDR1 and CDR2: LNHDA and SQIVND (reference sequence). V dropped 9 bases and J dropped 7; count of bases not matched to a gene: 5. Patients of the Seattle cohort, enrolled during active infection, were followed longitudinally. The sample taken for sequencing was peripheral blood. The rearrangement uses TRBV19 and TRBJ1-6, with 8 nucleotides matching TRBD1. The origin of this receptor is a woman between 40 and 55 years old with COVID-19, enrolled during active disease. The CDR3 bases are TGTGCCAGCGACAGGGGTGAGAATTCACCCCTCCACTTT. It codes for CASDRGENSPLHF.